The T cell receptor beta chain described here comes from a study of memory CD4+ T cells and cytomegalovirus serostatus. The repertoire was sequenced with immunoSEQ multiplex PCR; TCRdb's copy has only in-frame clones and lacks some. Of approximately 61,000 clones listed, 60% to 85% are singletons. Single viable CD3+CD4+CD8-CD45RO+ cells were sorted as the memory CD4+ T cells. Total CD4+ T cells were enriched by CD4 positive selection. Germline V gene sequence: CDR1 SGHNT, CDR2 YYREEE (reference sequence). V lost 0 bases and J lost 7; bases outside the gene matches: 6. The CDR3 runs 15 residues. The sequence derives from an adult in good health and CMV-seronegative. Some clones in this sample may be carry-over from other donors' samples. V is TRBV5-4 and J is TRBJ1-2, with 10 bases matching TRBD1. The sequenced material came from memory CD4+ T cells from blood. DNA of the CDR3: TGTGCCAGCAGCTTGGCGGGGGGACAGGGGATTGGCTACACCTTC. This sequence encodes CASSLAGGQGIGYTF.